A single sample is the source of the 17 T cell receptor beta chains below, sequenced in a study of PD-1 blockade in classical Hodgkin lymphoma. Time point reported: cycle 4 day 1 (C4D1), after less than 7 weeks of nivolumab. Patients all relapsed after autologous stem cell transplantation, and there was variation in brentuximab vedotin exposure. Only in-frame clones appear in the TCRdb table, and some are missing; sequencing was by immunoSEQ multiplex PCR. The sample contains about 64,000 clones, 75% to 95% of which appear only once. This material consisted of peripheral blood mononuclear cells (PBMCs), taken before the fourth cycle of nivolumab. Receptors originate from a human donor with classical Hodgkin lymphoma.

This clone has a single count. The chain links TRBV27 to TRBJ2-2; no clear D gene. Trimming cost V 5 bases and J 1 base, with 5 bases left between them. The germline V gene has CDR1 MNHEY and CDR2 SMNVEV (reference sequence). The CDR3 is made up of 13 amino acids. The CDR3: CASSLRNTGELFF. The CDR3 DNA follows: TGTGCCAGCAGTCTCAGGAACACCGGGGAGCTGTTTTTT.

J is TRBJ1-2 and V is TRBV10-2, with TRBD1 matching over 7 bases. V dropped 8 bases and J dropped 4; count of bases not matched to a gene: 4. Per germline, CDR1 WSHSY and CDR2 SAAADI. The CDR3 length is 12 residues. The chain's CDR3 is CASLRDSYGYTF. The CDR3 DNA follows: TGCGCCAGCCTCCGGGACAGCTATGGCTACACCTTC.

The chain carries TRBV4-1 and TRBJ2-4; D possibly corresponds to TRBD2 (6 bases). The CDR3 sequence is 15 residues long. Germline CDR1 and CDR2: MGHRA and YSYEKL. V lost 1 base and J 5 bases, leaving 12 bases between the germline ends. The CDR3: CASSQVGRGQNIQYF. CDR3 sequence (DNA): TGCGCCAGCAGCCAAGTTGGGCGGGGCCAAAACATTCAGTACTTC.

This clone was counted once. V usage is TRBV10-3 and J usage is TRBJ2-2, with a weak D call TRBD2 (6 bases). CDR3 length equals 13 residues. V was pared by 10 bases and J by 1 base, with 10 bases between. The germline gives CDR1 ENHRY, CDR2 SYGVKD. The CDR3 loop reads CASRDLNTGELFF. As DNA, the CDR3 is TGTGCCAGCCGGGACTTGAACACCGGGGAGCTGTTTTTT.

The chain uses TRBV6-6 and TRBJ1-6, with D tentatively TRBD1 (5 bases). CDR1 and CDR2 (germline): MNHNY, SVGAGI (reference sequence). Deletions cut 7 bases from V and 11 bases from J, with 18 bases between. The CDR3 runs to 14 residues. The CDR3 region has the DNA TGTGCCAGCACTCCCTCGGGGGAGGTAGCACCCCTCCACTTT. This sequence encodes CASTPSGEVAPLHF.

V and J are TRBV5-6 and TRBJ2-3, with 9 bases fitting TRBD2. V was clipped by 4 bases and J by 4 bases; unmatched bases: 7. Germline V gene data show CDR1 as SGHDT and CDR2 as YYEEEE. CDR3 length: 15 amino acids. CDR3 residues: CASSGQRGASDTQYF. DNA for the CDR3: TGTGCCAGCAGCGGCCAGCGGGGGGCCTCAGATACGCAGTATTTT.

CDR3 DNA sequence: TGCACCAGCAGCCAATCGAGCGGGGGGGCCACAGATACGCAGTATTTT. It is translated as CTSSQSSGGATDTQYF. This rearrangement joins TRBV1 to TRBJ2-3; the table's D call TRBD2 went unverified against the DNA. TRBV1 is a listed pseudogene. CDR3 length: 16 amino acids.

The DNA of the CDR3 is TGTGCCAGCAGCTTAAGCAACGAGCAGTACTTC. This gives the protein CASSLSNEQYF. This chain joins TRBV5-4 and TRBJ2-5; D uncertain. The J call may be incorrect, as the DNA end agrees better with TRBJ2-7. The germline V gene encodes CDR1 SGHNT and CDR2 YYREEE (reference sequence). This CDR3 is built from 11 residues.

The rearrangement uses TRBV27 and TRBJ2-7, with 7 bases matching TRBD2. CDR3 length: 16 residues. After removal of 6 bases from V and 0 bases from J, the junction contained 11 bases not matched to a gene. Germline values: CDR1 MNHEY, CDR2 SMNVEV (reference sequence). CDR3 sequence: CASRRPRDYYSYEQYF. The CDR3 nucleotides are TGTGCCAGCAGGCGACCCCGGGACTACTACTCCTACGAGCAGTACTTC.

CDR3 DNA sequence: TGTGCCAGTTCCGGACTAGCGGAAGGTAGGCAGTACTTC. Protein product: CASSGLAEGRQYF. The V call is TRBV6-1, the J call TRBJ2-7; 10 bases align to TRBD2. Losses at the gene ends were 9 bases for V and 9 bases for J; bases not matched to a gene: 11. The germline V gene has CDR1 MNHNS and CDR2 SASEGT. The CDR3 covers 13 residues.

This chain joins TRBV4-1 and TRBJ2-5, with a weak D call TRBD2 (6 bases). This CDR3 has 14 residues. V was shortened by 2 bases and J by 6 bases, with 13 bases between the two germline ends. From germline, CDR1 is MGHRA and CDR2 YSYEKL. CDR3 coding DNA: TGCGCCAGCAGCCAACCGACTAGGGAGAAGACCCAGTACTTC. Translated, it gives CASSQPTREKTQYF.

This chain connects TRBV2 to TRBJ1-5; D not certain. This CDR3 is built from 14 residues. Germline CDR1 reads SNHLY; CDR2 reads FYNNEI. V gave up 4 bases and J gave up 2 bases, with 9 bases separating them. The CDR3 loop is CASSVPPRNQPQHF. The CDR3 bases are TGTGCCAGCAGTGTACCGCCCCGCAATCAGCCCCAGCATTTT.

The chain uses TRBV27 and TRBJ1-2, with D possibly being TRBD1 (5 bases). Germline-derived CDR1 and CDR2 are MNHEY and SMNVEV (reference sequence). V was trimmed by 3 bases and J by 2 bases, leaving 19 bases between them. The CDR3 has 17 residues. CDR3 bases: TGTGCCAGCAGTTTCCTTAGTCGGGGGGGGAGGAACTATGGCTACACCTTC. Translation: CASSFLSRGGRNYGYTF.

This clone was found once. The chain couples TRBV6-1 to TRBJ2-1, with TRBD2 matching over 7 bases. Germline-derived CDR1 and CDR2 are MNHNS and SASEGT. Trimming at V came to 3 bases and at J to 4 bases, leaving 0 bases not matched to a gene. The CDR3 loop spans 13 amino acids. The CDR3 coding sequence is TGTGCCAGCAGTGAGGGGGGGTACAATGAGCAGTTCTTC. It encodes CASSEGGYNEQFF.

This clone was seen a single time. The rearrangement links TRBV2 to TRBJ1-5; D unclear. The V and J ends lost 7 bases and 9 bases respectively, with 25 bases between them. The germline gives CDR1 SNHLY, CDR2 FYNNEI. This CDR3 has 16 amino acids. CDR3 coding DNA: TGTGCCAGCACTGGCATGGAGACGGTGACCATCATGCCCCAGCATTTT. Amino acid sequence: CASTGMETVTIMPQHF.

The gene calls are TRBV25-1 and TRBJ2-7; a weak D match, TRBD2 (6 bases). The CDR3 spans 13 residues. V was clipped by 8 bases and J by 7 bases, with 18 bases between them. Germline CDR1 is MGHDK and CDR2 is SYGVNS. This chain's CDR3 is CASLGFGGGEQYF. CDR3 nucleotides: TGTGCCAGCTTAGGGTTTGGGGGAGGTGAGCAGTACTTC.

CDR3 DNA: TGTGCCAGTAGTACGGACAGTTTCTACGAGCAGTACTTC. It yields the protein CASSTDSFYEQYF. V usage is TRBV19 and J usage is TRBJ2-7; possibly TRBD1 for D (6 bases). In germline, CDR1 is LNHDA, CDR2 SQIVND (reference sequence). V dropped 4 bases and J dropped 3 bases, with 10 bases sitting between them. The CDR3 is made up of 13 amino acids.